The 3 T cell receptor beta chains reported below all come from one sample, sequenced in a study of blood T cells in healthy people across ages. Using a J-beta primer mix together with a sample-barcoded 5' primer, a second PCR was run for roughly 7 to 12 cycles. TCRdb ran MiXCR on the 5' RACE reads and lists one entry per CDR3 protein. Counted here are 790,000 or so distinct CDR3 sequences, roughly 46% occurring once; the ten biggest clones make up 15% to 20%. The specimen sequenced was blood. All receptors come from a man aged 80 or over in good health.

The table lists this clonotype with many counts. V and J are TRBV3-1 and TRBJ2-3; 7 positions agree with TRBD2. This CDR3 is built from 14 residues. V trimming: 6 bases; J trimming: 2 bases; junction bases outside the gene matches: 5. Germline values: CDR1 LGHDT, CDR2 YNNKEL (reference sequence). In nucleotides, the CDR3 is TGTGCCAGCAGAGACGGGGGGATCACAGATACGCAGTATTTT. This encodes CASRDGGITDTQYF.

This clonotype was found a few times. The V gene is TRBV5-1, the J gene TRBJ2-2; possible D gene TRBD1, 7 bases. Per the germline V gene, CDR1 is SGHRS and CDR2 is YFSETQ. This CDR3 has 14 residues. The V end lost 4 bases, the J end lost 6 bases, and 13 bases lay between the germline ends. The chain's CDR3 is CASSRETGSGELFF. CDR3 DNA: TGCGCCAGCAGCCGGGAGACAGGGTCCGGGGAGCTGTTTTTT.

In its sample, this clonotype was seen a few times. V usage is TRBV5-5 and J usage is TRBJ2-3, with 13 bases identical to TRBD2. V lost 4 bases to trimming and J lost 1 base; unmatched junction nucleotides: 3. The CDR3 sequence is 16 residues long. The V gene's germline CDR1 is SGHKS and CDR2 YYEKEE (reference sequence). As DNA, the CDR3 is TGTGCCAGCAGCACGGGACTAGCGGGGCGCACAGATACGCAGTATTTT. It is translated as CASSTGLAGRTDTQYF.